A single sample is the source of the 22 T cell receptor beta chains below, sequenced in a study of T cells after posttransplantation cyclophosphamide. Repertoires were generated with immunoSEQ multiplex PCR, while TCRdb's copy carries only in-frame clones and drops some. The sample holds under 45,000 clones, and no clone turns up only once. Sequencing was carried out using PBMCs. The receptors here all came from a woman aged 45-59 years in good health and a related stem cell transplant donor.

This clone was picked up many times. The chain carries TRBV5-3 and TRBJ2-1; D is undetermined. TRBV5-3 carries the ORF label, with uncertain function. Trimming left V 0 bases short and J 10 bases short, with 11 bases between. The CDR3 is 13 residues long. CDR3 in amino acids: CARSLVGESEQFF. Here the CDR3 DNA reads TGTGCCAGAAGCTTGGTCGGTGAATCGGAGCAGTTCTTC.

This clone was detected many times. The J gene is TRBJ2-2, the V gene TRBV19; TRBD1 matches 7 bases. This CDR3 comprises 16 residues. CDR1 and CDR2 from the germline V gene are LNHDA and SQIVND (reference sequence). Germline trimming cut 4 bases from V and 5 bases from J; bases unmatched to any gene: 10. CDR3 amino acids: CASSTPQGVRTGELFF. The CDR3 bases are TGTGCCAGTAGTACCCCTCAGGGGGTGCGAACCGGGGAGCTGTTTTTT.

In this sample, this clone turned up many times. CDR3 sequence: CASSLVPGNHNSPLHF. The CDR3 nucleotides are TGTGCCAGCAGTTTAGTCCCCGGGAATCATAATTCACCCCTCCACTTT. The V call is TRBV28, the J call TRBJ1-6; D is unresolved. The V gene's germline CDR1 is MDHEN and CDR2 SYDVKM. The ends were cut back, 2 bases at V and 5 bases at J, with 13 bases in the middle. The CDR3 has 16 residues.

This clone was picked up many times. The rearrangement uses TRBV5-1 and TRBJ1-2; D may be TRBD1 (5 bases). The CDR3 spans 13 residues. V was pared by 0 bases and J by 6 bases, with 9 bases between. Germline values: CDR1 SGHRS, CDR2 YFSETQ. The CDR3 spells CASSLAGLDGYTF. CDR3 coding DNA: TGCGCCAGCAGCTTGGCAGGGTTGGATGGCTACACCTTC.

This clone was picked up a small number of times. The chain has TRBV28 and TRBJ2-1, with TRBD2 as a possible D gene (6 bases). Germline V gene sequence: CDR1 MDHEN, CDR2 SYDVKM. This CDR3 spans 14 amino acids. Trimming removed 10 bases at V and 2 bases at J, with 15 bases between. In DNA, the CDR3 is TGTGCCACCCGCGAGGCGGGGACCTACAATGAGCAGTTCTTC. It codes for CATREAGTYNEQFF.

At least ten counts were recorded for this clone. The V call is TRBV7-9, the J call TRBJ2-3; D uncertain. The V end was cut by 5 bases, the J end by 7 bases, with 7 bases between. Germline V lookup: CDR1 SEHNR, CDR2 FQNEAQ (reference sequence). CDR3 length equals 11 residues. As DNA, the CDR3 is TGTGCCAGCAGCCTTGAGAATACGCAGTATTTT. It translates to CASSLENTQYF.

This clone occurred a few times. This chain uses TRBV25-1 with TRBJ2-1; D is perhaps TRBD1 (6 bases). In germline, CDR1 is MGHDK, CDR2 SYGVNS. The CDR3 has 14 residues. With 4 bases removed from V and 5 bases from J, the gap between germline ends came to 12 bases. The DNA for the CDR3 is TGTGCCAGCAGTGTCGGACAGTTAAACAATGAGCAGTTCTTC. Encoded protein: CASSVGQLNNEQFF.

This clone was seen a handful of times. This clone may be a read error of a much larger clone one base away. The chain is built from TRBV27 and TRBJ1-6; D uncertain. Deletions cut 5 bases from V and 2 bases from J, with 13 bases between. The CDR3 loop spans 16 amino acids. Germline values: CDR1 MNHEY, CDR2 SMNVEV (reference sequence). In nucleotides, the CDR3 is TGTGCCAGCAGTAACTGGAGGAGCCCCTATAATTCACCCCTCCACTTT. Translating gives CASSNWRSPYNSPLHF.

This clone came up a few times. J is TRBJ1-2 and V is TRBV6-5, with a weak D call TRBD1 (6 bases). The germline V gene has CDR1 MNHEY and CDR2 SVGAGI. V lost 2 bases and J 6 bases, leaving 13 bases between the germline ends. The CDR3 has 14 amino acids. This CDR3 is CASSYRQDRDGYTF. The CDR3 bases are TGTGCCAGCAGTTACAGACAGGACCGCGATGGCTACACCTTC.

There are many counts of this clone. The chain combines TRBV6-6 with TRBJ1-2; D unresolved. The CDR3 runs 11 residues. CDR1 and CDR2 from the germline V gene are MNHNY and SVGAGI (reference sequence). Between the trimmed V and J ends, which lost 2 bases and 8 bases, there was a span of 6 bases. CDR3 sequence: CASSYAVGYTF. CDR3 in DNA: TGTGCCAGCAGTTACGCGGTGGGCTACACCTTC.

At least ten counts were recorded for this clone. DNA of the CDR3: TGTGCCAGCAGCTTAGATGTGGAGCGGGGGGGCCAGGAGACCCAGTACTTC. Translating it yields CASSLDVERGGQETQYF. This chain uses TRBV11-3 with TRBJ2-5, with 10 bases that match TRBD2. This CDR3 contains 17 residues. J was trimmed by 5 bases and V by 0 bases; bases with no gene match: 9. Per the germline V gene, CDR1 is SGHNT and CDR2 is YENEEA.

This clone was seen many times. The chain links TRBV9 to TRBJ1-3; tentative D call: TRBD1 (6 bases). CDR3 length: 14 amino acids. Germline CDR1 is SGDLS and CDR2 is YYNGEE. V was pared by 0 bases and J by 4 bases, with 8 bases between. CDR3 sequence: CASSVAGVGNTIYF. DNA for the CDR3: TGTGCCAGCAGCGTAGCAGGGGTCGGAAACACCATATATTTT.

This clone was seen at least ten times. The V call is TRBV5-4, the J call TRBJ2-1; D is perhaps TRBD1 (6 bases). Trimming left V 1 base short and J 9 bases short, with 17 bases between. The CDR3 sequence is 15 residues long. Germline assignment: CDR1 SGHNT and CDR2 YYREEE (reference sequence). CDR3 sequence: CASSLFSSEGVEQFF. In nucleotides, the CDR3 is TGTGCCAGCAGCTTGTTTTCTAGTGAGGGGGTTGAGCAGTTCTTC.

This clone has at least ten counts. The rearrangement joins TRBV5-8 to TRBJ2-5; 7 bases agree with TRBD1. Germline V gene data show CDR1 as SGHTS and CDR2 as YDEGEE. The CDR3 runs to 13 residues. V lost 7 bases to trimming and J lost 3 bases; unmatched junction nucleotides: 6. The CDR3 nucleotides read TGTGCCAGCGACCCCAGGGGGAAAGAGACCCAGTACTTC. Its protein is CASDPRGKETQYF. The complete variable domain, with remaining parts taken from reference TRBV5-8 and TRBJ2-5, reads EAGVTQSPTHLIKTRGQQATLRCSPISGHTSVYWYQQALGLGLQFLLWYDEGEERNRGNFPPRFSGRQFPNYSSELNVNALELEDSALYLCASDPRGKETQYFGPGTRLLVL.

In this sample, this clone turned up many times. This chain links TRBV4-1 with TRBJ1-2; TRBD1 is a possible D gene (5 bases). Trimming shortened V by 1 base and J by 8 bases, and 14 bases separated the two germline ends. From germline, CDR1 is MGHRA and CDR2 YSYEKL. CDR3 length: 14 residues. The CDR3 nucleotides are TGCGCCAGCAGCCAAGGGGCAGGGAGGAGGGGCTACACCTTC. Translated, it gives CASSQGAGRRGYTF.

The rearrangement uses TRBV28 and TRBJ1-6, with TRBD1 as a possible D gene (6 bases). Looked up from germline, CDR1 is MDHEN and CDR2 is SYDVKM. CDR3 size: 19 residues. The V end lost 2 bases, the J end lost 9 bases, and 26 bases lay between the germline ends. The CDR3, as DNA: TGTGCCAGCAGTTTAGGGCGGGGGCCAGCAGGGTGGGAGGGTTCACCCCTCCACTTT. Its translation: CASSLGRGPAGWEGSPLHF.

This clone was picked up many times. The chain employs TRBV5-1 and TRBJ1-5; 10 bases match TRBD1. CDR3 length: 15 amino acids. J lost 4 bases, V lost 5 bases, and 6 bases had no gene match. Germline values: CDR1 SGHRS, CDR2 YFSETQ. CDR3 in amino acids: CASSPDRGQNQPQHF. The DNA of the CDR3 is TGCGCCAGCAGTCCCGACAGGGGGCAGAATCAGCCCCAGCATTTT.

This clone was counted between two and nine times. With a much larger clone just one base away, this may be a read error. This sample includes further DNA sequences coding for the same CDR3. V and J are TRBV7-8 and TRBJ1-1, with a tentative D call TRBD1 (5 bases). Trimming shortened V by 5 bases and J by 2 bases, and 9 bases separated the two germline ends. The CDR3 totals 13 residues. Looked up from germline, CDR1 is SGHVS and CDR2 is FQNEAQ. CDR3 DNA: TGTGCCAGCAGCCTAGACAGAAACACTGAAGCTTTCTTT. It codes for CASSLDRNTEAFF.

This clone was recorded at least ten times. The chain joins TRBV9 to TRBJ1-2, with 9 bases aligning to TRBD1. V lost 3 bases and J lost 4; bases outside the gene matches: 4. The CDR3 has 14 amino acids. The germline CDR1 and CDR2 sequences are SGDLS and YYNGEE. The CDR3 here is CASSADRGVYGYTF. The CDR3, as DNA: TGTGCCAGCAGCGCAGACAGGGGGGTCTATGGCTACACCTTC.

J is TRBJ1-2 and V is TRBV27, with 9 bases that match TRBD1. The CDR3 totals 14 residues. J was trimmed by 1 base and V by 6 bases; bases with no gene match: 3. From germline, CDR1 is MNHEY and CDR2 SMNVEV (reference sequence). The CDR3: CASSRTGVNYGYTF. Here the CDR3 DNA reads TGTGCCAGCAGCAGGACAGGGGTTAACTATGGCTACACCTTC.

There are many counts of this clone. The chain combines TRBV5-1 with TRBJ1-2, with 11 bases aligning to TRBD1. J gave up 8 bases and V 4 bases, and 7 bases lay outside the gene matches. The CDR3 contains 14 residues. The germline V gene encodes CDR1 SGHRS and CDR2 YFSETQ. CDR3 bases: TGCGCCAGCAGCCTCGGACAGGGGGCGCGCGGCTACACCTTC. As protein: CASSLGQGARGYTF.

In its sample, this clone was seen many times. V usage is TRBV6-1 and J usage is TRBJ1-2; 8 bases are shared with TRBD1. Per germline, CDR1 MNHNS and CDR2 SASEGT. This CDR3 comprises 13 residues. The J segment lost 7 bases and the V segment lost 7 bases, leaving 8 bases of the junction unmatched. CDR3 region: CASIRSGQGGYTF. CDR3 coding DNA: TGTGCCAGCATTCGGTCCGGACAGGGTGGCTACACCTTC.